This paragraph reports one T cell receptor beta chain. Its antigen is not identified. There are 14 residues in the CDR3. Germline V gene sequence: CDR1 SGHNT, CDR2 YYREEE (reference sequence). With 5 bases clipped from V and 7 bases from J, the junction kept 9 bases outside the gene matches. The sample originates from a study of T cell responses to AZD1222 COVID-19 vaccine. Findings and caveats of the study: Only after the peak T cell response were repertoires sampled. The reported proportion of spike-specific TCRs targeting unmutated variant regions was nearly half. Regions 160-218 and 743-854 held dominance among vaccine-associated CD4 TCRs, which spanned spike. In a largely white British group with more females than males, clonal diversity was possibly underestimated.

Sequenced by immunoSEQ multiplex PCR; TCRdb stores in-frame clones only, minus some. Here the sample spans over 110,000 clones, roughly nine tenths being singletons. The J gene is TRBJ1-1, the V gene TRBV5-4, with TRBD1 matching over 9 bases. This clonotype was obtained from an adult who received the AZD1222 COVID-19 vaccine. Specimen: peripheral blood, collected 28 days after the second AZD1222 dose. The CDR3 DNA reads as TGTGCCAGCAGACGTACAGGGGGCCAGGTTGAAGCTTTCTTT. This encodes CASRRTGGQVEAFF.